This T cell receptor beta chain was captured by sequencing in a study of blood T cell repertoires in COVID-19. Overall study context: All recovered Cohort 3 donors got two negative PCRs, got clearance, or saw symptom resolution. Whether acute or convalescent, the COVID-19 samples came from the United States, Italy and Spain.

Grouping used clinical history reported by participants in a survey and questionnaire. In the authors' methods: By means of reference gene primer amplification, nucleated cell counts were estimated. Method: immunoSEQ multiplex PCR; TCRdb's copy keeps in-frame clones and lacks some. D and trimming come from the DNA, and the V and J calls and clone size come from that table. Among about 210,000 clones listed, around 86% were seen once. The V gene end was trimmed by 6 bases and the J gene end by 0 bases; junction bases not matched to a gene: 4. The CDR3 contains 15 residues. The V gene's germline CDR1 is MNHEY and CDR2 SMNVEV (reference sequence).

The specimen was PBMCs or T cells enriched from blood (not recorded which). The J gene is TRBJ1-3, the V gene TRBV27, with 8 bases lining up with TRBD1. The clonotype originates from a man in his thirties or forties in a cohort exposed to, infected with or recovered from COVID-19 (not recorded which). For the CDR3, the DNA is TGTGCCAGCAGACTACAGGGGGGCTCTGGAAACACCATATATTTT. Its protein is CASRLQGGSGNTIYF.